The source of this TCR beta chain is a study of beta chain features in type 1 diabetes. Overall study context: Patients and healthy donors were similar in age, gender and cell yields.

Whole-study findings and limits: Moderately but significantly shorter TCRB CDR3s were found in Type 1 diabetes patients in all four CD4+ subsets. Sampled from patients, naive, central memory and Treg TCRB repertoires appeared more similar than those sampled from healthy donors.

This clone appeared a few times. The target antigen is unknown. Sequenced material consisted of expressed TCRB transcripts (all of the isolated RNA was reverse transcribed). This table comes from immunoSEQ multiplex PCR, and its TCRdb copy is limited to in-frame clones, with some not included. The repertoire includes approximately 270,000 clones, roughly an eighth of them detected once, and more than 0.015% sits in the top ten. From germline, CDR1 is KGHSH and CDR2 LQKENI. Germline trimming cut 1 base from V and 1 base from J; bases unmatched to any gene: 12. The CDR3 contains 19 residues. The V gene is TRBV18, the J gene TRBJ2-5, with 10 positions matching TRBD2. The sample was naive CD4+ T cells from blood. This sequence was found in a man aged 25 to 45 with type 1 diabetes. The CDR3 DNA reads TGTGCCAGCTCACCACTCGCACTAGCGGGAACCGCCCCCCAAGAGACCCAGTACTTC. It specifies CASSPLALAGTAPQETQYF.